One and the same sample provided the 2 T cell receptor beta chains below, sequenced in a study of blood T cell repertoires in COVID-19. Repertoires were generated with immunoSEQ multiplex PCR, while TCRdb's copy carries only in-frame clones and drops some. Found here are a few hundred thousand clones, roughly 85% of them singletons; the top ten hold 7.2%. Input material: peripheral blood. The source is a human donor in a cohort sampled during active COVID-19.

This clone appeared once. The chain employs TRBV7-9 and TRBJ1-5; the D gene is possibly TRBD1 (6 bases). From germline, CDR1 is SEHNR and CDR2 FQNEAQ (reference sequence). The CDR3 covers 12 residues. V lost 6 bases and J lost 7, with 10 bases in between. Here the CDR3 DNA reads TGTGCCAGCAGACAGGGATTGCAGCCCCAGCATTTT. As protein: CASRQGLQPQHF.

V gene TRBV6-1 combines with J gene TRBJ2-1; possibly TRBD2 for D (5 bases). The CDR3 is 15 residues long. Germline CDR1 is MNHNS and CDR2 is SASEGT. Between the trimmed V and J ends, which lost 1 base and 5 bases, there was a span of 12 bases. Here the CDR3 reads CASSEVRALNNEQFF. The DNA for the CDR3 is TGTGCCAGCAGTGAAGTGAGGGCCCTCAACAATGAGCAGTTCTTC.